Sequencing of this T cell receptor beta chain was carried out in a study of STAT3 mutations in large granular lymphocyte leukemia. With respect to this clone: Its matching antigen is unknown.

Points from the study as a whole: Every T-cell large granular lymphocyte leukemia patient had at least one immunodominant TCR beta clonotype.

The method was immunoSEQ multiplex PCR; TCRdb's version includes in-frame clones alone and lacks a portion of them. The table includes about 34,000 clones, around 85% detected once. Sequencing was carried out using peripheral blood mononuclear cells. This TCR derives from a man aged 55 to 70 with T-cell large granular lymphocyte leukemia. Some clones in this sample may be carry-over from other donors' samples.

The CDR3: CASSTAGLASSYEQYF. CDR3 sequence (DNA): TGTGCCAGCAGTACCGCTGGACTAGCGAGCTCCTACGAGCAGTACTTC. This chain uses TRBV28 with TRBJ2-7; 9 bases align to TRBD2. From germline, CDR1 is MDHEN and CDR2 SYDVKM. Trimming cost V 5 bases and J 0 bases; bases outside gene matches: 8. This CDR3 has 16 amino acids.